This paragraph reports one T cell receptor beta chain. Antigen: not known. This sample is drawn from a study of T cells in localized non-small cell lung cancer. TCRdb's copy holds only in-frame clones and misses some; the assay was immunoSEQ multiplex PCR. Altogether about 20,000 clones are present, 80% to 90% being singletons, with the ten largest covering more than 10%. Per the germline V gene, CDR1 is MNHEY and CDR2 is SMNVEV (reference sequence). The CDR3 covers 15 residues. V shed 2 bases, J shed 5 bases, and the junction held 5 bases outside the gene matches. General study results and limits: Researchers found a median roughly 56 of the top 100 tumor clones in adjacent lung. The study linked higher blood T cell density to longer overall survival. The highest T cell clonality was in uninvolved adjacent lung, above tumor.

This TCR derives from a man between 40 and 70 years old with stage II squamous cell lung carcinoma. The V call is TRBV27, the J call TRBJ1-2, with 10 bases identical to TRBD1. The specimen comprised PBMCs, sampled before any cancer treatment. CDR3 protein: CASSLDDRGPYGYTF. CDR3 DNA sequence: TGTGCCAGCAGTTTAGACGACAGGGGGCCATATGGCTACACCTTC.